The 14 T cell receptor beta chains below come from one sample, sequenced in a study of blood T cell repertoires in COVID-19. Data came from immunoSEQ multiplex PCR; TCRdb stores just in-frame clones and leaves some out. The sample shows 25,000 to 35,000 clones, approximately 67% of them seen only once. Sequenced material: peripheral blood. These receptors all come from a human donor in a cohort sampled during active COVID-19.

The chain links TRBV5-6 to TRBJ1-1; the match to TRBD1 covers 7 bases. J gave up 4 bases and V 1 base, and 4 bases lay outside the gene matches. Per the germline V gene, CDR1 is SGHDT and CDR2 is YYEEEE. The CDR3 has 14 residues. Written as DNA, the CDR3 is TGTGCCAGCAGCTTGAGGGGGCTACGCACTGAAGCTTTCTTT. Encoded protein: CASSLRGLRTEAFF.

The V call is TRBV11-2, the J call TRBJ2-1; possibly TRBD2 for D (7 bases). The CDR3 is 16 residues long. V dropped 7 bases and J dropped 6 bases, with 22 bases sitting between them. The germline gives CDR1 SGHAT, CDR2 FQNNGV. This CDR3 reads CASTPRGGGKFNEQFF. The CDR3, as DNA: TGTGCCAGCACCCCCAGGGGCGGGGGAAAATTCAATGAGCAGTTCTTC.

V gene TRBV11-1 combines with J gene TRBJ2-3; D remains unclear. Trimming cost V 1 base and J 1 base, with 6 bases left between them. Per germline, CDR1 SGHAT and CDR2 FQDESV (reference sequence). CDR3 length: 14 residues. As DNA, the CDR3 is TGTGCCAGCAGCTTAGTCCCAGGCACAGATACGCAGTATTTT. This sequence encodes CASSLVPGTDTQYF.

There are a few counts of this clone. The chain couples TRBV30 to TRBJ1-1; maybe TRBD1 (5 bases). Germline loops: CDR1 GTSNPN, CDR2 SVGIG (reference sequence). The CDR3 is made up of 12 amino acids. Between the trimmed V and J ends, which lost 4 bases and 6 bases, there was a span of 12 bases. As DNA, the CDR3 is TGTGCCTGGAAATGGGGGGGGGCTGAAGCTTTCTTT. Residues: CAWKWGGAEAFF.

This sequence joins TRBV18 and TRBJ1-2, with 7 bases that match TRBD1. The CDR3 covers 13 residues. V gave up 2 bases and J gave up 5 bases; unmatched junction bases: 2. Germline V CDR1 and CDR2: KGHSH, LQKENI. The CDR3: CASSPGQDYGYTF. CDR3 bases: TGTGCCAGCTCACCAGGACAGGATTATGGCTACACCTTC. Full variable domain (remainder filled in from reference TRBV18 and TRBJ1-2): NAGVMQNPRHLVRRRGQEARLRCSPMKGHSHVYWYRQLPEEGLKFMVYLQKENIIDESGMPKERFSAEFPKEGPSILRIQQVVRGDSAAYFCASSPGQDYGYTFGSGTRLTVV.

This clone has just a few counts. The rearrangement joins TRBV4-1 to TRBJ2-7; TRBD2 might be the D (5 bases). The CDR3 loop spans 16 amino acids. V was cut by 1 base and J by 2 bases, with 15 bases left in between. Germline V CDR1 and CDR2: MGHRA, YSYEKL. This CDR3 is CASSQGLGLVAYEQYF. The CDR3 DNA is TGCGCCAGCAGCCAAGGGCTAGGACTGGTAGCCTACGAGCAGTACTTC.

V usage is TRBV5-6 and J usage is TRBJ2-3; D is uncertain. Germline V gene sequence: CDR1 SGHDT, CDR2 YYEEEE. V lost 6 bases and J lost 2, with 16 bases in between. This CDR3 is built from 15 residues. The CDR3 spells CASTAWQRYTDTQYF. In DNA form, the CDR3 reads TGTGCCAGCACCGCGTGGCAGCGATACACAGATACGCAGTATTTT.

CDR3 sequence reads: CASSPQRDTQYF. For the CDR3, the DNA is TGTGCCAGCAGCCCTCAGAGGGATACGCAGTATTTT. The V gene is TRBV7-9, the J gene TRBJ2-3; no reliable D call. Germline loops: CDR1 SEHNR, CDR2 FQNEAQ (reference sequence). Trimming took 5 bases from V and 6 from J, leaving 9 bases between them. The CDR3 consists of 12 residues.

This clone was picked up one time. The rearrangement uses TRBV7-6 and TRBJ2-3; tentatively, D is TRBD2 (6 bases). The CDR3 spans 15 residues. Germline V CDR1 and CDR2: SGHVS, FNYEAQ. Trimming removed 1 base at V and 0 bases at J, with 8 bases between. CDR3 sequence reads: CASSLVGGSTDTQYF. The CDR3 bases are TGTGCCAGCAGCTTAGTCGGGGGTAGCACAGATACGCAGTATTTT.

The gene calls are TRBV19 and TRBJ2-1; 8 bases are shared with TRBD2. The CDR3 totals 19 residues. Per the germline V gene, CDR1 is LNHDA and CDR2 is SQIVND (reference sequence). V lost 2 bases to trimming and J lost 0 bases; unmatched junction nucleotides: 12. CDR3 sequence reads: CASSILGLAGGSSYNEQFF. The CDR3 DNA reads as TGTGCCAGTAGTATATTGGGGCTAGCGGGTGGGAGCTCCTACAATGAGCAGTTCTTC.

This clone came up once. The chain recombines TRBV1 with TRBJ2-1; whether TRBD2, the table's D call, matches the DNA was not checked. TRBV1 is a pseudogene segment. The CDR3 contains 16 residues. For the CDR3, the DNA is TGCACCAGCAGCCCCGGGACTAGCGGGGGTTACAATGAGCAGTTCTTC. Protein: CTSSPGTSGGYNEQFF.

V usage is TRBV6-2 or TRBV6-3 and J usage is TRBJ1-5, with a tentative D call TRBD1 (5 bases). The CDR3 extends over 15 amino acids. V lost 0 bases and J lost 4, with 10 bases in between. Germline V gene sequence: CDR1 MNHEY, CDR2 SVGEGT. CDR3 sequence (DNA): TGTGCCAGCAGTTACTCGGTTGCAGGGAATCAGCCCCAGCATTTT. Translating it yields CASSYSVAGNQPQHF.

The rearrangement uses TRBV12-3 or TRBV12-4 and TRBJ2-7, with TRBD1 matching 8 bases. The CDR3 sequence is 13 residues long. The V and J ends lost 7 bases and 5 bases, in that order; junction bases with no gene match: 7. Here the CDR3 DNA reads TGTGCCAGCACGCGGACAGGGTCCCACGAGCAGTACTTC. This encodes CASTRTGSHEQYF.

The J gene is TRBJ2-1, the V gene TRBV10-3; TRBD1 might be the D (5 bases). The CDR3 extends over 13 amino acids. The germline V gene has CDR1 ENHRY and CDR2 SYGVKD. The V end was cut by 6 bases, the J end by 6 bases, with 12 bases between. CDR3 residues: CAISLQQANEQFF. CDR3 coding DNA: TGTGCCATCAGCCTACAACAGGCCAATGAGCAGTTCTTC.